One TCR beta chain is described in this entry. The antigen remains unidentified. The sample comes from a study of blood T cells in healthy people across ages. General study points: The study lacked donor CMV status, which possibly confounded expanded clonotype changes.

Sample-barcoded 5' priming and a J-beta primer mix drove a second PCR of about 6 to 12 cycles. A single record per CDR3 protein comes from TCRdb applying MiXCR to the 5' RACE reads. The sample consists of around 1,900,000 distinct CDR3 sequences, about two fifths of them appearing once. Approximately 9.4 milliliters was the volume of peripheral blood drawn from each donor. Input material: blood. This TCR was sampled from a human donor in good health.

Here the CDR3 reads CASSPLGQGYYEQYF. The CDR3 bases are TGCGCCAGCAGCCCGTTGGGGCAGGGCTACTACGAGCAGTACTTC. The V call is TRBV4-1, the J call TRBJ2-7; possibly TRBD1 for D (5 bases). CDR3 size: 15 residues. The V and J ends lost 4 bases and 3 bases respectively, with 16 bases between them. Germline CDR1 and CDR2: MGHRA and YSYEKL.